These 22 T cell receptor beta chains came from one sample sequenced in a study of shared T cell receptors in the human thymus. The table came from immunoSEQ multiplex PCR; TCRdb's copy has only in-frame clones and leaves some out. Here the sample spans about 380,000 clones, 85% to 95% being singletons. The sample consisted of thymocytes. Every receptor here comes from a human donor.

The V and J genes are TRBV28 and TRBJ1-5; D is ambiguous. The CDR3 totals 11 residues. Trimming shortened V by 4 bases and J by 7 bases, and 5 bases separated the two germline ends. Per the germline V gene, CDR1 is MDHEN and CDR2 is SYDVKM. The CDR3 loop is CASSSRQPQHF. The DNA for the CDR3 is TGTGCCAGCAGTTCAAGGCAGCCCCAGCATTTT. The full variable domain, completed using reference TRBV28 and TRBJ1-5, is DVKVTQSSRYLVKRTGEKVFLECVQDMDHENMFWYRQDPGLGLRLIYFSYDVKMKEKGDIPEGYSVSREKKERFSLILESASTNQTSMYLCASSSRQPQHFGDGTRLSIL.

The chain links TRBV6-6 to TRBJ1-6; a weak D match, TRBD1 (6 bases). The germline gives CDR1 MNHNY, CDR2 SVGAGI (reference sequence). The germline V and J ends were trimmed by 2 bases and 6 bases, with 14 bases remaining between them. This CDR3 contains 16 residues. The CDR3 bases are TGTGCCAGCAGTTACCGGATGGGACACAGTAATTCACCCCTCCACTTT. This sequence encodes CASSYRMGHSNSPLHF.

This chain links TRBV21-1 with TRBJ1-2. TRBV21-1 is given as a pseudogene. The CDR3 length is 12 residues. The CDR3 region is CASSPRGGQEYF. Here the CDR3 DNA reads TGTGCCAGCAGCCCCCGCGGCGGGCAAGAGTACTTC.

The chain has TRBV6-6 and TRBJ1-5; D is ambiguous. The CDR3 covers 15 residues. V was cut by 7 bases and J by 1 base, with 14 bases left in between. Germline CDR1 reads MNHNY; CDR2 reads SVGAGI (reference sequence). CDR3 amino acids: CASTPPGRSNQPQHF. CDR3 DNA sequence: TGTGCCAGCACCCCTCCCGGCAGGAGCAATCAGCCCCAGCATTTT.

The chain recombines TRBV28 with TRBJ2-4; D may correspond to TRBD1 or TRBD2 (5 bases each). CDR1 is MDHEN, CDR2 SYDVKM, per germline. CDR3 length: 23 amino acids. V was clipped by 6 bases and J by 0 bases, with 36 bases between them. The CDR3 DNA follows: TGTGCCAGCAGGGGGGTAGGCACATTCTCCCAATTTATCACCCCTCTAGCCAAAAACATTCAGTACTTC. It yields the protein CASRGVGTFSQFITPLAKNIQYF.

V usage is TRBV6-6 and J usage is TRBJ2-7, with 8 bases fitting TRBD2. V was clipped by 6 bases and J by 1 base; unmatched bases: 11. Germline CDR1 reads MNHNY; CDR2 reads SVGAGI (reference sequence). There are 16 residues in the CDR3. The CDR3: CASSPGGRPSSYEQYF. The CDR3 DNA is TGTGCCAGCAGCCCGGGGGGGAGGCCCTCATCCTACGAGCAGTACTTC.

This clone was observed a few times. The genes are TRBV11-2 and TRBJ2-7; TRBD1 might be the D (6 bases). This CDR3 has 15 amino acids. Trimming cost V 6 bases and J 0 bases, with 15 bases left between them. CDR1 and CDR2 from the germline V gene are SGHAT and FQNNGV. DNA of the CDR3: TGTGCCAGCAGGGGTCCGTACAGGGCCTCCTACGAGCAGTACTTC. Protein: CASRGPYRASYEQYF.

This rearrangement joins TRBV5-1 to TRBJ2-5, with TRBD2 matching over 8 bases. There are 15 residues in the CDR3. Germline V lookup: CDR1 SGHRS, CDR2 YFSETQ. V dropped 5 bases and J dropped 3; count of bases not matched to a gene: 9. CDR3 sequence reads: CASRSGTRVKETQYF. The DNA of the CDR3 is TGCGCCAGCAGGTCCGGGACTAGGGTCAAAGAGACCCAGTACTTC.

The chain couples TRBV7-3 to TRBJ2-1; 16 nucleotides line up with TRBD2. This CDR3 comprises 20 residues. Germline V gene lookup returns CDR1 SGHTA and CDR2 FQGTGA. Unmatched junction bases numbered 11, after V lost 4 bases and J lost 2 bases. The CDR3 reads CASSSAGTSGRAGPYNEQFF. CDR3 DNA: TGTGCCAGCAGCTCGGCCGGGACTAGCGGGAGGGCCGGCCCCTACAATGAGCAGTTCTTC.

The CDR3 DNA reads TGTGCCAGCAGTTACGGGGGAGTCGCTGAAGCTTTCTTT. Its protein is CASSYGGVAEAFF. V usage is TRBV6-5 and J usage is TRBJ1-1, with a possible D match to TRBD1 (5 bases). The CDR3 runs 13 residues. Germline V gene data show CDR1 as MNHEY and CDR2 as SVGAGI. Trimming removed 2 bases at V and 6 bases at J, with 10 bases between.

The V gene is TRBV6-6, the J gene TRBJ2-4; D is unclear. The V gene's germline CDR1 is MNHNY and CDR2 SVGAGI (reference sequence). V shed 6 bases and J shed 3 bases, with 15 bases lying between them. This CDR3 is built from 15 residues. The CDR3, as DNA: TGTGCCAGCAGGAAGGGAACGAAACACAAAAACATTCAGTACTTC. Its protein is CASRKGTKHKNIQYF.

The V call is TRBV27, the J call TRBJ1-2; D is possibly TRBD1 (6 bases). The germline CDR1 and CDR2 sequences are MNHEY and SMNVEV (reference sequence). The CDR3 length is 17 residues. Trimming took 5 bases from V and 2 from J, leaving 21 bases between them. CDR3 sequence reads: CASSNQKPGTLNYGYTF. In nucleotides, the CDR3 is TGTGCCAGCAGTAACCAAAAACCCGGGACACTCAACTATGGCTACACCTTC.

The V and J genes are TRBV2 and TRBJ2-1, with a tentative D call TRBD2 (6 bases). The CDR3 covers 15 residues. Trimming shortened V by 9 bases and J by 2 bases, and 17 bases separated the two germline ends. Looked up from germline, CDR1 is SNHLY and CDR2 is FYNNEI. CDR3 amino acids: CARTTREVTYNEQFF. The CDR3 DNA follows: TGTGCCAGAACCACCAGGGAGGTCACCTACAATGAGCAGTTCTTC.

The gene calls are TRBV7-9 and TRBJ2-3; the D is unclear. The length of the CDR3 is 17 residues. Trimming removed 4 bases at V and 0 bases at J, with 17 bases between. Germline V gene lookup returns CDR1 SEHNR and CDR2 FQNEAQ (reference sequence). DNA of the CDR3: TGTGCCAGCAGCTCCACAACACACCCCCGTAGCACAGATACGCAGTATTTT. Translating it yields CASSSTTHPRSTDTQYF.

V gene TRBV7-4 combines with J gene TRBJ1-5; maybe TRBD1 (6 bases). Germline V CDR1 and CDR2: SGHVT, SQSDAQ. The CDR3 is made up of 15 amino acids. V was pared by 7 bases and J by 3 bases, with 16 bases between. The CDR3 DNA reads TGTGCCAGCAAAACGTCCCGGGACAACAATCAGCCCCAGCATTTT. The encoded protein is CASKTSRDNNQPQHF.

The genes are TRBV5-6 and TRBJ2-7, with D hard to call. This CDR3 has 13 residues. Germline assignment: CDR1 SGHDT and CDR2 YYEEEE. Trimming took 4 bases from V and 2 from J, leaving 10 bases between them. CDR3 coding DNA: TGTGCCAGCAGCCATGGACGGACCTACGAGCAGTACTTC. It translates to CASSHGRTYEQYF.

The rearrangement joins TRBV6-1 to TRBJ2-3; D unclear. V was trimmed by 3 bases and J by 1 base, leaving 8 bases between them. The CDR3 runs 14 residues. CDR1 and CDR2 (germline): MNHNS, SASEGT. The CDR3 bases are TGTGCCAGCAGTGAGGGTCCCGGCACAGATACGCAGTATTTT. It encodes CASSEGPGTDTQYF.

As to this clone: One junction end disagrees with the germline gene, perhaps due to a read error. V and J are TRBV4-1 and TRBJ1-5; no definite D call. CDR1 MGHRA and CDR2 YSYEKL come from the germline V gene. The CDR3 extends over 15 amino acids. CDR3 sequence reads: CASRQDVGVGQPQHF. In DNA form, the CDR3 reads TGCGCCAGCAGACAAGATGTGGGAGTAGGTCAGCCCCAGCATTTT.

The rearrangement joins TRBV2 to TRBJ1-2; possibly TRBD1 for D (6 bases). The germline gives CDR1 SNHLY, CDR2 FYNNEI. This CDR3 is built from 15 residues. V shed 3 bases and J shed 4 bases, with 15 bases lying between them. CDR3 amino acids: CASSEEYPGAYGYTF. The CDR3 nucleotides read TGTGCCAGCAGTGAGGAATACCCAGGGGCCTATGGCTACACCTTC.

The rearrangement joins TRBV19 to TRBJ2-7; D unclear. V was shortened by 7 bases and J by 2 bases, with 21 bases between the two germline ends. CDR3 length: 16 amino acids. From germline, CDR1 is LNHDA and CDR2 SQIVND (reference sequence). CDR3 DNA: TGTGCCAGTAATGGGTCCGTGGGCAAGCCCCCCTACGAGCAGTACTTC. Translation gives CASNGSVGKPPYEQYF. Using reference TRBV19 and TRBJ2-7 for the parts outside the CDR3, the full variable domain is DGGITQSPKYLFRKEGQNVTLSCEQNLNHDAMYWYRQDPGQGLRLIYYSQIVNDFQKGDIAEGYSVSREKKESFPLTVTSAQKNPTAFYLCASNGSVGKPPYEQYFGPGTRLTVT.

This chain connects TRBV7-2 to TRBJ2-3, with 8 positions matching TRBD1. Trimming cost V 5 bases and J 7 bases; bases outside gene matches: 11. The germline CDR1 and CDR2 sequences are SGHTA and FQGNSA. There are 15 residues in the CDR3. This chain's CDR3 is CASSKKRDRTNTQYF. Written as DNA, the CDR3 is TGTGCCAGCAGCAAAAAACGGGACAGGACAAATACGCAGTATTTT. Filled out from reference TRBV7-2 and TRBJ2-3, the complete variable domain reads GAGVSQSPSNKVTEKGKDVELRCDPISGHTALYWYRQSLGQGLEFLIYFQGNSAPDKSGLPSDRFSAERTGGSVSTLTIQRTQQEDSAVYLCASSKKRDRTNTQYFGPGTRLTVL.

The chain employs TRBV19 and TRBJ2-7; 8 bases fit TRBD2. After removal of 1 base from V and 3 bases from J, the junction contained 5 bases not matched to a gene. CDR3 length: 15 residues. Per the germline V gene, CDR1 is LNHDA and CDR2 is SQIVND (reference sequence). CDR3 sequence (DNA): TGTGCCAGTAGTATAGGAGCGGGAGTTTTCTACGAGCAGTACTTC. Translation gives CASSIGAGVFYEQYF.